The present entry profiles one TCR beta chain with its context. Antigen unknown. This sample was taken from a study of blood T cells in healthy people across ages. Overall study results and limits: TCR beta diversity, measured per million T cells, fell in a roughly linear way with age.

Trimming shortened V by 3 bases and J by 5 bases, and 5 bases separated the two germline ends. Germline V gene lookup returns CDR1 SEHNR and CDR2 FQNEAQ (reference sequence). There are 11 residues in the CDR3. The authors ran a second PCR of 7 to 11 cycles using a sample-barcoded 5' primer and a J-beta primer mix. TCRdb re-called the 5' RACE reads through MiXCR, storing one row per CDR3 protein. The table shows about 970,000 distinct CDR3 sequences, with just over 50% occurring only once. Material: blood. This clonotype originated in a woman aged 60-75 years in good health. The chain is built from TRBV7-9 and TRBJ2-7; D call uncertain. CDR3 DNA: TGTGCCAGCAGCTTTTCAGACGAGCAGTACTTC. This sequence encodes CASSFSDEQYF.